This T cell receptor (beta chain) comes out of a study of blood T cell repertoires in COVID-19. In the study overall: COVID-19 samples collected from the United States, Italy and Spain covered acute and convalescent phases. Sources were T cells, B-cell-depleted T cells, or PBMCs; the material itself was cDNA or gDNA.

The authors' processing: Researchers report that nucleated cell counts were estimated from reference gene primer amplification. Repertoires were generated with immunoSEQ multiplex PCR, while TCRdb's copy carries only in-frame clones and drops some. Clone size and the V and J calls come from that table; the DNA yielded D and trimming. The repertoire includes over 90,000 clones, 84% of them detected once, and around 9.5% sits in the top ten. Germline-derived CDR1 and CDR2 are SGDLS and YYNGEE. V was clipped by 4 bases and J by 3 bases; unmatched bases: 3. This CDR3 contains 13 residues. The chain employs TRBV9 and TRBJ2-5, with 7 nucleotides matching TRBD1. The receptor was isolated from a man aged 35 to 55 with active or convalescent COVID-19. The sequencing input was peripheral blood. The chain's CDR3 is CASSLGQKETQYF. CDR3 sequence (DNA): TGTGCCAGCAGCCTGGGACAGAAAGAGACCCAGTACTTC. The full variable domain, in which reference TRBV9 and TRBJ2-5 provide the parts outside the CDR3, is DSGVTQTPKHLITATGQRVTLRCSPRSGDLSVYWYQQSLDQGLQFLIQYYNGEERAKGNILERFSAQQFPDLHSELNLSSLELGDSALYFCASSLGQKETQYFGPGTRLLVL.